This is a list of T cell receptor beta chains from one sample in a study of blood T cell repertoires in COVID-19. Some clones are missing from TCRdb's copy, which holds only in-frame ones; the method was immunoSEQ multiplex PCR. The sample has roughly 200,000 clones, 84% seen once. The specimen was peripheral blood. Receptors originate from a woman between 70 and 85 years old with active or convalescent COVID-19. CDR3s include the opening cysteine and the closing phenylalanine or tryptophan. A D gene is named only where the DNA matches it firmly. The size entry is marked missing in some rows and otherwise reads once, few, many or a size class.

13	TRBJ2-7	TRBV5-1	NA	NA	CASRRGIADEQYF	TGCGCCAGCAGAAGGGGCATTGCGGACGAGCAGTACTTC
16	TRBJ2-1	TRBV7-9	NA	NA	CASSTTAGSEVNEQFF	TGTGCCAGCAGCACCACCGCGGGTAGCGAAGTCAATGAGCAGTTCTTC
17	TRBJ2-7	TRBV5-6	TRBD2	NA	CASSLASGTSDFYEQYF	TGTGCCAGCAGCTTGGCGTCCGGGACTAGCGACTTTTACGAGCAGTACTTC
15	TRBJ2-7	TRBV28	NA	few	CASSPPGGGGYEQYF	TGTGCCAGCAGCCCTCCCGGGGGCGGGGGATACGAGCAGTACTTC
13	TRBJ1-4	TRBV19	NA	NA	CATSRDFGEKLFF	TGTGCCACTTCGAGGGATTTCGGTGAAAAACTGTTTTTT
17	TRBJ2-7	TRBV9	NA	NA	CASSVDVSGTRTYEQYF	TGTGCCAGCAGCGTAGACGTGTCGGGGACACGGACCTACGAGCAGTACTTC
15	TRBJ2-1	TRBV2	NA	once	CASSASTISYNEQFF	TGTGCCAGCAGTGCGTCTACCATCTCCTACAATGAGCAGTTCTTC
11	TRBJ1-2	TRBV3-1/TRBV3-2	NA	NA	CASGGVYGYTF	TGTGCCAGCGGCGGGGTGTATGGCTACACCTTC
14	TRBJ2-3	TRBV5-5	NA	NA	CASSLTGGRDTQYF	TGTGCCAGCAGCCTCACGGGGGGCCGCGATACGCAGTATTTT
16	TRBJ1-1	TRBV2	TRBD1	NA	CASSAGQGRLNTEAFF	TGTGCCAGCAGTGCCGGACAGGGCCGGTTGAACACTGAAGCTTTCTTT
16	TRBJ1-1	TRBV10-1	TRBD1	NA	CASSAAGGRGNTEAFF	TGCGCCAGCAGTGCGGCAGGGGGACGTGGGAACACTGAAGCTTTCTTT
14	TRBJ1-6	TRBV5-1	TRBD1	few	CASSQGQGGSPLHF	TGCGCCAGCAGCCAAGGACAGGGCGGGTCACCCCTCCACTTT
13	TRBJ2-3	TRBV9	TRBD1	NA	CAPTGESTDTQYF	TGTGCCCCTACAGGGGAAAGCACAGATACGCAGTATTTT